This TCR beta chain is from a study of shared clonotypes between healthy human individuals. The CDR3 is made up of 15 amino acids. V was clipped by 5 bases and J by 0 bases, with 8 bases between them. Germline V gene lookup returns CDR1 SGHVS and CDR2 FNYEAQ. The data were produced by immunoSEQ multiplex PCR, yet TCRdb's version contains in-frame clones alone and is incomplete. The repertoire holds millions of clones, with roughly 96% as singletons. Sequenced input: naive CD4+ T cells sorted from blood. Subset: CD45RA+ positively selected. This TCR derives from a man aged 18-30 years in good health. The V and J genes are TRBV7-6 and TRBJ1-6, with D perhaps matching TRBD1 (5 bases). CDR3 DNA: TGTGCCAGCAGCCCCGGGACCTCCTATAATTCACCCCTCCACTTT. Protein product: CASSPGTSYNSPLHF.